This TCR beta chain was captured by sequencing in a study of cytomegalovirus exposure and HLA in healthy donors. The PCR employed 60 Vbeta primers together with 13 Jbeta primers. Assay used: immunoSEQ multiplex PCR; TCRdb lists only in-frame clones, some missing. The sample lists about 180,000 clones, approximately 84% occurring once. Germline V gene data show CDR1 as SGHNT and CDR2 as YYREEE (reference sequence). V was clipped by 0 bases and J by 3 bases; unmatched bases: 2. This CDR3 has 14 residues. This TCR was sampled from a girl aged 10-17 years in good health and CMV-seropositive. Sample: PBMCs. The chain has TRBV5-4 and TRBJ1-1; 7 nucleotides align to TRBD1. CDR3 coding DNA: TGTGCCAGCAGCTTGGGACAGGGATACACTGAAGCTTTCTTT. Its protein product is CASSLGQGYTEAFF.